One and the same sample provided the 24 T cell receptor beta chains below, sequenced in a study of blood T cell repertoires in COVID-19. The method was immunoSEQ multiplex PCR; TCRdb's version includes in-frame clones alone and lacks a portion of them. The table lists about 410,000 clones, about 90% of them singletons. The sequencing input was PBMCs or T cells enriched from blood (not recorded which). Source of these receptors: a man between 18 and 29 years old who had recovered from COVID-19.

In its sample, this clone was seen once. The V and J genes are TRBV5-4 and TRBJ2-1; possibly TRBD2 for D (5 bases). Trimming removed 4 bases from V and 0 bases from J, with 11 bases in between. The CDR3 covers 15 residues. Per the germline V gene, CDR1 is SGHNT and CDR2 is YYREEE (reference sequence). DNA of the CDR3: TGTGCCAGCAGCCCTCAAACTAGCTCCTACAATGAGCAGTTCTTC. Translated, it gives CASSPQTSSYNEQFF.

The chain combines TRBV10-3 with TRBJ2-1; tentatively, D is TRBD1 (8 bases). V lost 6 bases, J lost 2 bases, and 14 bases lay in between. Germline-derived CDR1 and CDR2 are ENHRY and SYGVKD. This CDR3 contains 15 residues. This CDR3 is CAISPTGGAYNEQFF. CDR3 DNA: TGTGCCATCAGCCCAACAGGGGGGGCCTACAATGAGCAGTTCTTC.

CDR3: CASSYSGEETQYF. Written as DNA, the CDR3 is TGTGCCAGCAGCTATAGCGGGGAAGAGACCCAGTACTTC. V is TRBV11-3 and J is TRBJ2-5, with 8 nucleotides matching TRBD2. The V gene's germline CDR1 is SGHNT and CDR2 YENEEA. The CDR3 covers 13 residues. V shed 4 bases, J shed 3 bases, and the junction held 1 base outside the gene matches. The full variable domain, with the rest looked up from reference TRBV11-3 and TRBJ2-5, is EAGVVQSPRYKIIEKKQPVAFWCNPISGHNTLYWYLQNLGQGPELLIRYENEEAVDDSQLPKDRFSAERLKGVDSTLKIQPAELGDSAVYLCASSYSGEETQYFGPGTRLLVL.

The CDR3 sequence: CASSQESSTREQYF. CDR3 sequence (DNA): TGTGCCAGCAGCCAAGAGTCTAGCACTCGGGAGCAGTACTTC. V gene TRBV14 combines with J gene TRBJ2-7; possible D gene TRBD2, 5 bases. Germline values: CDR1 SGHDN, CDR2 FVKESK. CDR3 length: 14 amino acids. V was pared by 0 bases and J by 7 bases, with 13 bases between.

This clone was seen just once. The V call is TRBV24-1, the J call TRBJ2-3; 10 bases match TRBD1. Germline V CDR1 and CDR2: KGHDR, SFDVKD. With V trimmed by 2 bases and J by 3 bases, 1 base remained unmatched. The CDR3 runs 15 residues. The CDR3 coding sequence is TGTGCCACCAGTGATTGGGACAGGGGAACAGATACGCAGTATTTT. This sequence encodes CATSDWDRGTDTQYF.

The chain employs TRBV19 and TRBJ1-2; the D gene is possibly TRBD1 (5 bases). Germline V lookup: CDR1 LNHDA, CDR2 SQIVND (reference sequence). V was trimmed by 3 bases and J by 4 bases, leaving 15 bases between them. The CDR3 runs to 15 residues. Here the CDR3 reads CASSMKATGVYGYTF. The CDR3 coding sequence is TGTGCCAGTAGTATGAAAGCCACAGGAGTCTATGGCTACACCTTC.

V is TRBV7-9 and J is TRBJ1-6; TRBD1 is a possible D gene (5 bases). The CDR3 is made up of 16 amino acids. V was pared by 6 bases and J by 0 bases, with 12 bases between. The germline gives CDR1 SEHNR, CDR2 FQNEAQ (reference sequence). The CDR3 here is CASRTGPSSYNSPLHF. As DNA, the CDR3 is TGTGCCAGCAGAACAGGACCGAGCTCCTATAATTCACCCCTCCACTTT.

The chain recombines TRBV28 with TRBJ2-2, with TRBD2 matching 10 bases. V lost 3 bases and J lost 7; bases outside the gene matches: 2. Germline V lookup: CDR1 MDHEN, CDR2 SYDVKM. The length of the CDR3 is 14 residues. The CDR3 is CASSLSGRGGELFF. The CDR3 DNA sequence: TGTGCCAGCAGTTTGAGCGGGAGGGGCGGGGAGCTGTTTTTT.

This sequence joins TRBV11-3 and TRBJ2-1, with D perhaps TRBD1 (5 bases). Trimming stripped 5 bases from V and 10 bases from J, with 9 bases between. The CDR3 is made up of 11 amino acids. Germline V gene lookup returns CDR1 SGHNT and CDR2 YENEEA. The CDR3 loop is CASSLGAEQFF. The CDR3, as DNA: TGTGCCAGCAGCCTAGGGGCGGAGCAGTTCTTC.

CDR3 sequence reads: CASSLGTSPETQYF. The CDR3 nucleotides are TGCGCCAGCAGCTTGGGGACTAGCCCCGAGACCCAGTACTTC. The V gene is TRBV5-1, the J gene TRBJ2-5; 8 bases match TRBD2. V shed 0 bases and J 5 bases; nucleotides not matched to a gene: 3. Germline values: CDR1 SGHRS, CDR2 YFSETQ. The CDR3 totals 14 residues.

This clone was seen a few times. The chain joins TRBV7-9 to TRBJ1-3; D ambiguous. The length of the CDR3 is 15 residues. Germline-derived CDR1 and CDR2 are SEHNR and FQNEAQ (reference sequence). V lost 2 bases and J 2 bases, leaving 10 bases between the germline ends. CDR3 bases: TGTGCCAGCAGCTTAAGCCCCGAAGCTGGAAACACCATATATTTT. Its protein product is CASSLSPEAGNTIYF.

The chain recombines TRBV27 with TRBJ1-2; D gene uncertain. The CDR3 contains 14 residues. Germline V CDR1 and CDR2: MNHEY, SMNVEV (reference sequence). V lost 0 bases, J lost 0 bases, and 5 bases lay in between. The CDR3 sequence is CASSLSFANYGYTF. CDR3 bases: TGTGCCAGCAGTTTATCGTTCGCTAACTATGGCTACACCTTC.

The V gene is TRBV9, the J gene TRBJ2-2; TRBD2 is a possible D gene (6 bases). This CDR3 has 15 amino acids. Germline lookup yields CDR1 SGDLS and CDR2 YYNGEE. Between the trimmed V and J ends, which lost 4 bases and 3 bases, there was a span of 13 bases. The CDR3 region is CASSPRDFDTGELFF. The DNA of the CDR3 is TGTGCCAGCAGCCCGAGGGACTTTGACACCGGGGAGCTGTTTTTT. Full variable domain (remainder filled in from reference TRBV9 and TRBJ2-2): DSGVTQTPKHLITATGQRVTLRCSPRSGDLSVYWYQQSLDQGLQFLIQYYNGEERAKGNILERFSAQQFPDLHSELNLSSLELGDSALYFCASSPRDFDTGELFFGEGSRLTVL.

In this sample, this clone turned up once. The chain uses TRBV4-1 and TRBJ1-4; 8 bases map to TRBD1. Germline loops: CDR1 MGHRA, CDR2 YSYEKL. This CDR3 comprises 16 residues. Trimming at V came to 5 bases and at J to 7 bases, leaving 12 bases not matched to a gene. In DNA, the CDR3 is TGCGCCAGCAGCTCCCCCTCCTGGACAGGGCTTGAAAAACTGTTTTTT. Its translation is CASSSPSWTGLEKLFF.

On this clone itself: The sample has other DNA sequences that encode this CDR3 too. CDR3 in amino acids: CASSPQGYGYTF. The CDR3, as DNA: TGTGCCAGCAGTCCACAGGGGTATGGCTACACCTTC. The chain links TRBV27 to TRBJ1-2; 7 nucleotides agree with TRBD1. The CDR3 runs to 12 residues. The junction had 2 bases not matched to a gene; V was cut back by 5 bases and J by 5 bases. Germline CDR1 MNHEY, CDR2 SMNVEV (reference sequence).

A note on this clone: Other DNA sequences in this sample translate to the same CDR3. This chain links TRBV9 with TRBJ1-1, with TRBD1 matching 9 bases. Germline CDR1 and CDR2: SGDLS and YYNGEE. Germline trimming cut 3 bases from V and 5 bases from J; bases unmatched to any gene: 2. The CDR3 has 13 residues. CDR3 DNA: TGTGCCAGCAGCGGGACAGGGGTAACTGAAGCTTTCTTT. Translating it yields CASSGTGVTEAFF.

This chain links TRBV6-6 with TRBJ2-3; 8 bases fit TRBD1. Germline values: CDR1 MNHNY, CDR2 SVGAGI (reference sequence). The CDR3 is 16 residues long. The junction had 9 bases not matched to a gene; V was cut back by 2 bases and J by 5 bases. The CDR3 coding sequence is TGTGCCAGCAGTTACCGACAGGGGAGTTTCAAAGATACGCAGTATTTT. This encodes CASSYRQGSFKDTQYF.

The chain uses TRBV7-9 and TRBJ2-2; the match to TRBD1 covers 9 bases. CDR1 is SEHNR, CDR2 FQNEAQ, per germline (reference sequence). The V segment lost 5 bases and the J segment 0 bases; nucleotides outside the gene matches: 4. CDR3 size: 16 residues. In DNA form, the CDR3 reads TGTGCCAGCAGCGGGTACAGGGGGCCGAACACCGGGGAGCTGTTTTTT. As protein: CASSGYRGPNTGELFF.

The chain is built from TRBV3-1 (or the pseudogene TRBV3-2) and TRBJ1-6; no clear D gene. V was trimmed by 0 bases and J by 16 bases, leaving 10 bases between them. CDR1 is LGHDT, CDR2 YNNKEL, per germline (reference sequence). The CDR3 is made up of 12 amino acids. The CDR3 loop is CASSQDGPPLHF. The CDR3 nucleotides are TGTGCCAGCAGCCAAGATGGGCCGCCGCTCCACTTT.

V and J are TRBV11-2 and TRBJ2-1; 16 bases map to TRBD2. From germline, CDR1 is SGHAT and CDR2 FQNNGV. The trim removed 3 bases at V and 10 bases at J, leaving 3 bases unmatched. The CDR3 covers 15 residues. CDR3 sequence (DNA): TGTGCCAGCAGCTTGTCGGGACTAGCGGGAGGGGAGCAGTTCTTC. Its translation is CASSLSGLAGGEQFF.

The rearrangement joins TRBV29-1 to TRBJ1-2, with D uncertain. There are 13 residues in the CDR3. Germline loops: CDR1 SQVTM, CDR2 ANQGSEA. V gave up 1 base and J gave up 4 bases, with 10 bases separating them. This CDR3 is CSVEGGESYGYTF. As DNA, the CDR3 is TGCAGCGTTGAAGGCGGAGAGAGCTATGGCTACACCTTC.

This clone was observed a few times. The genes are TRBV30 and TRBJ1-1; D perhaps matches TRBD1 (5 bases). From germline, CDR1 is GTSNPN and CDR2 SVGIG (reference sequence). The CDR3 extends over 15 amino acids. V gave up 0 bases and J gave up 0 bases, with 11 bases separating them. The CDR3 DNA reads TGTGCCTGGAGTGTATTGGGGGGTATGAACACTGAAGCTTTCTTT. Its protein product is CAWSVLGGMNTEAFF. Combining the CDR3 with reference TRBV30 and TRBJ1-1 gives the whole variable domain SQTIHQWPATLVQPVGSPLSLECTVEGTSNPNLYWYRQAAGRGLQLLFYSVGIGQISSEVPQNLSASRPQDRQFILSSKKLLLSDSGFYLCAWSVLGGMNTEAFFGQGTRLTVV.

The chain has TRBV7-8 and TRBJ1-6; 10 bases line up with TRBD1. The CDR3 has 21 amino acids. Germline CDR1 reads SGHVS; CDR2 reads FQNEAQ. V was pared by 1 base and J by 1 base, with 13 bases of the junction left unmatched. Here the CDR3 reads CASSLGGGTGVIGSYNSPLHF. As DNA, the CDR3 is TGTGCCAGCAGCTTAGGAGGCGGGACAGGGGTAATCGGTTCCTATAATTCACCCCTCCACTTT.

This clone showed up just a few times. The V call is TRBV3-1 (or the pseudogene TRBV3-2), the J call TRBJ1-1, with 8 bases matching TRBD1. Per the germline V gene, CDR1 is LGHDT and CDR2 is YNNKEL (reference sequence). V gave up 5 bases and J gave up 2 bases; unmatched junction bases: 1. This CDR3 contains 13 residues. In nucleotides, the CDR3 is TGTGCCAGCAGCACAGGGGGTAACACTGAAGCTTTCTTT. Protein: CASSTGGNTEAFF.